The 8 T cell receptor beta chains presented below share a single source sample, sequenced in a study of molecular identifiers for immune sequencing clone quantification. TCRdb re-called the PCR reads with MiXCR, one entry per CDR3 protein. The sample contains around 82,000 distinct CDR3 sequences, 15% to 20% of which appear only once. The sample comprised naive CD8+ T cells from blood, with Jurkat cell RNA spiked in. Subset meaning: FACS-sorted CD8+CD4-CCR7+CD45RA+ naive T cells. These receptors originate from a human donor in good health. Some libraries in this study had Jurkat cell RNA spiked in.

This sequence joins TRBV7-6 and TRBJ2-7; TRBD1 or TRBD2 may be the D gene (6 bases each). The germline V and J ends were trimmed by 2 bases and 3 bases, with 14 bases remaining between them. Germline CDR1 and CDR2: SGHVS and FNYEAQ. This CDR3 contains 15 residues. CDR3 sequence: CASSLNRGQSYEQYF. The CDR3 nucleotides read TGTGCCAGCAGCTTAAATCGGGGGCAAAGCTACGAGCAGTACTTC.

The rearrangement joins TRBV14 to TRBJ1-6, with TRBD1 as a possible D gene (5 bases). The V end was cut by 0 bases, the J end by 7 bases, with 7 bases between. CDR1 is SGHDN and CDR2 is FVKESK in the germline V gene. This CDR3 is built from 14 residues. CDR3 protein: CASSQDRGNSPLHF. CDR3 nucleotide sequence: TGTGCCAGCAGCCAAGATCGGGGGAATTCACCCCTCCACTTT.

In its sample, this clonotype was seen many times. This chain links TRBV2 with TRBJ2-5, with 14 bases that match TRBD2. This CDR3 has 15 residues. The V gene's germline CDR1 is SNHLY and CDR2 FYNNEI. Trimming removed 7 bases from V and 7 bases from J; junction bases left unmatched: 8. CDR3 sequence: CASTPGTSGGATQYF. DNA for the CDR3: TGTGCCAGCACCCCCGGGACTAGCGGGGGTGCGACCCAGTACTTC.

This clonotype was recorded many times. This chain links TRBV2 with TRBJ2-7; TRBD2 aligns across 11 bases. Germline V gene lookup returns CDR1 SNHLY and CDR2 FYNNEI. The V gene end was trimmed by 9 bases and the J gene end by 5 bases; junction bases not matched to a gene: 12. The CDR3 has 15 amino acids. The DNA for the CDR3 is TGTGCCAGTGAGATGGGACTAGCGGCCCCCCACGAGCAGTACTTC. Translating it yields CASEMGLAAPHEQYF.

Comments on this clonotype: Just one base apart from a much larger clone, this may be a read error. The genes are TRBV27 and TRBJ2-7, with D uncertain. Germline values: CDR1 MNHEY, CDR2 SMNVEV (reference sequence). This CDR3 spans 13 amino acids. Between the trimmed V and J ends, which lost 3 bases and 4 bases, there was a span of 10 bases. CDR3 protein: CASSLCQAYEQYF. The CDR3 nucleotides read TGTGCCAGCAGTTTGTGCCAGGCGTACGAGCAGTACTTC.

This clonotype has ten or more counts. This chain joins TRBV11-2 and TRBJ2-5, with a tentative D call TRBD1 (7 bases). Between the trimmed V and J ends, which lost 2 bases and 1 base, there was a span of 11 bases. The CDR3 sequence is 15 residues long. Per the germline V gene, CDR1 is SGHAT and CDR2 is FQNNGV. As DNA, the CDR3 is TGTGCCAGCAGCTTATTCCAGGGGGGCCAAGAGACCCAGTACTTC. It specifies CASSLFQGGQETQYF.

This clonotype was counted many times. The rearrangement links TRBV6-6 to TRBJ2-3; 12 nucleotides align to TRBD1. Trimming at V came to 2 bases and at J to 6 bases, leaving 6 bases not matched to a gene. In germline, CDR1 is MNHNY, CDR2 SVGAGI (reference sequence). The CDR3 has 16 residues. The CDR3 region is CASSYGGQGAWDTQYF. As DNA, the CDR3 is TGTGCCAGCAGTTACGGGGGACAGGGGGCCTGGGATACGCAGTATTTT.

This clonotype was counted ten times or more. The CDR3 region has the DNA TGTGCCAGCAGTTTGGTCCTATGGGGGACAGATACGCAGTATTTT. Its protein product is CASSLVLWGTDTQYF. The V and J genes are TRBV12-3 or TRBV12-4 and TRBJ2-3, with D tentatively TRBD1 or TRBD2 (5 bases each). The germline V and J ends were trimmed by 3 bases and 3 bases, with 13 bases remaining between them. This CDR3 spans 15 amino acids.